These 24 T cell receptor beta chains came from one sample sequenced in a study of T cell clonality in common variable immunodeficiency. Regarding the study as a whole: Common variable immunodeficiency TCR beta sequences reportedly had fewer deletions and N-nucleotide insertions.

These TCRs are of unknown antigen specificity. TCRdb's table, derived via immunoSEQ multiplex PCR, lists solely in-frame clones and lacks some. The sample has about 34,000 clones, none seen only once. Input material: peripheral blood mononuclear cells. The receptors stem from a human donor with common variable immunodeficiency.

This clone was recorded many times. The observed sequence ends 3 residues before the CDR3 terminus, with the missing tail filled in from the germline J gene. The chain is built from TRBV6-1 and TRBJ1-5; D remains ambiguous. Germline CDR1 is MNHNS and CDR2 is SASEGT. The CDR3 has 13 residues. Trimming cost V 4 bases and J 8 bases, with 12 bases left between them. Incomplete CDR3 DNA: TGTGCCAGCAGTGTGCCCCATAAGGAGCCC. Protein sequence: CASSVPHKEP. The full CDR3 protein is CASSVPHKEPQHF.

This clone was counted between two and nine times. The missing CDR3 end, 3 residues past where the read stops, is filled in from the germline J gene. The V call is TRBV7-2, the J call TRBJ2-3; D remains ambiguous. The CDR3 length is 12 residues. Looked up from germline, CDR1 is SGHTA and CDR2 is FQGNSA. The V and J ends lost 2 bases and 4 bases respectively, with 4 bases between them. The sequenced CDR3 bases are TGTGCCAGCAGCTTAAGCTCAGATACG. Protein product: CASSLSSDT. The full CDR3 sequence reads CASSLSSDTQYF.

The CDR3 is CSGTDSGHYYEQYF. CDR3 DNA, as far as it was read: TGCAGTGGAACAGACAGCGGGCACTACTACGAG. The V gene is TRBV20-1, the J gene TRBJ2-7, with D possibly matching TRBD2 (6 bases). Coverage ceases 3 residues before the CDR3 finishes, and the germline J gene fills in the end. V was pared by 7 bases and J by 3 bases, with 19 bases between. This CDR3 contains 14 residues. Germline CDR1 and CDR2: DFQATT and SNEGSKA (reference sequence).

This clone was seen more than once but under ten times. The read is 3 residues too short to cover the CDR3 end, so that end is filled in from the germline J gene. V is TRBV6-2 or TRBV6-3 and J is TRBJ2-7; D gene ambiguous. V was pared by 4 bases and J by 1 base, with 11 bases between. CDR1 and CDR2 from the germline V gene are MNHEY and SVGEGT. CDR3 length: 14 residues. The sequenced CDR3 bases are TGTGCCAGCAGTTCCCCCGCTAGGTCCTACGAG. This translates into CASSSPARSYE. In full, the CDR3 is CASSSPARSYEQYF.

The CDR3 is CASSEQGISYGYTF. CDR3 DNA (partial): TGTGCCAGCAGTGAACAGGGGATATCCTATGGC. The chain recombines TRBV2 with TRBJ1-2, with D possibly matching TRBD1 (6 bases). The read is 3 residues too short to cover the CDR3 end, so that end is filled in from the germline J gene. The CDR3 loop spans 14 amino acids. Germline V CDR1 and CDR2: SNHLY, FYNNEI. The V and J ends lost 2 bases and 4 bases respectively, with 11 bases between them.

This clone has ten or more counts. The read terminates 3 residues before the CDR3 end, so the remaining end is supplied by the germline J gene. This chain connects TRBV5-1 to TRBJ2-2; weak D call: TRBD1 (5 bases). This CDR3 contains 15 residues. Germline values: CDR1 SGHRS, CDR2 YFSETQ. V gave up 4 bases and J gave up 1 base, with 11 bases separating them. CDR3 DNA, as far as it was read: TGCGCCAGCAGCCCCTTTACAGGGAACACCGGGGAG. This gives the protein CASSPFTGNTGE. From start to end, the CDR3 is CASSPFTGNTGELFF.

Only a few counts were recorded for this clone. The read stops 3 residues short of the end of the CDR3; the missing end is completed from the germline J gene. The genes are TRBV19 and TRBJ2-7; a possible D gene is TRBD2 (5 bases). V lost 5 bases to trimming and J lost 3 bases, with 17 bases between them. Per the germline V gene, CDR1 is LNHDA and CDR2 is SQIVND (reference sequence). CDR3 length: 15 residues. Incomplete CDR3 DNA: TGTGCCAGTAGTCCAGCGGCTTCTGGTTTCTACGAG. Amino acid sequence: CASSPAASGFYE. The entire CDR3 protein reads CASSPAASGFYEQYF.

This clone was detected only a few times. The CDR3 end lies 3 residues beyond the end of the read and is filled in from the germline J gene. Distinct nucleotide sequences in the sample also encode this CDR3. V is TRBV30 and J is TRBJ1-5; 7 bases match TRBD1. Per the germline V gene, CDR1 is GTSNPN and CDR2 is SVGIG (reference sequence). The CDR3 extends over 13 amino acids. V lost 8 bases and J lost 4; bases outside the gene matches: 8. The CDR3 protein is CALTTGLNQPQHF. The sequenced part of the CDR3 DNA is TGTGCCCTTACGACAGGGCTGAATCAGCCC.

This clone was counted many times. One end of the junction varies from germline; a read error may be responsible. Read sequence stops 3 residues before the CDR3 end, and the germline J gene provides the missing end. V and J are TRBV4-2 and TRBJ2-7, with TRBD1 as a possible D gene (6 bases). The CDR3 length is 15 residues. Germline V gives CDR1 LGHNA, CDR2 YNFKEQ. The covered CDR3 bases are TGCGCCAGCAGCCATAACAGGGCCCACTCCTACGAG. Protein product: CASSHNRAHSYE. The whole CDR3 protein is CASSHNRAHSYEQYF.

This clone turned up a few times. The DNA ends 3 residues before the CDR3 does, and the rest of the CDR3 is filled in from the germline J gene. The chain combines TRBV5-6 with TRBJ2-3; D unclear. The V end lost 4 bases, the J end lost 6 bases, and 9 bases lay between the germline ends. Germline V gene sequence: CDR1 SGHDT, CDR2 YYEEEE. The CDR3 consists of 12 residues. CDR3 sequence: CASSHKADTQYF. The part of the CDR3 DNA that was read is TGTGCCAGCAGCCACAAGGCCGATACG.

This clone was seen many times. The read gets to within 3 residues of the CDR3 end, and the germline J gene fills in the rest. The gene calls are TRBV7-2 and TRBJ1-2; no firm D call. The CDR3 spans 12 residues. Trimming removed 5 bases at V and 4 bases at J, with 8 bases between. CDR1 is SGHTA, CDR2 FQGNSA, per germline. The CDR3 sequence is CASSPRAYGYTF. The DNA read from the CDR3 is TGTGCCAGCAGCCCGCGGGCCTATGGC. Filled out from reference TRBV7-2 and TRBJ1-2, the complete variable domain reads GAGVSQSPSNKVTEKGKDVELRCDPISGHTALYWYRQSLGQGLEFLIYFQGNSAPDKSGLPSDRFSAERTGGSVSTLTIQRTQQEDSAVYLCASSPRAYGYTFGSGTRLTVV.

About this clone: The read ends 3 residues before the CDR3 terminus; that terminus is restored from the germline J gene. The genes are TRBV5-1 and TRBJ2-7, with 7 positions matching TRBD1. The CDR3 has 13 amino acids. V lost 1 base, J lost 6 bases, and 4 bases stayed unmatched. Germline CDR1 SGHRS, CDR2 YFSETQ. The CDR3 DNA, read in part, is TGCGCCAGCAGCTTGCCGACAGGGAGCGAG. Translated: CASSLPTGSE. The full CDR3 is CASSLPTGSEQYF.

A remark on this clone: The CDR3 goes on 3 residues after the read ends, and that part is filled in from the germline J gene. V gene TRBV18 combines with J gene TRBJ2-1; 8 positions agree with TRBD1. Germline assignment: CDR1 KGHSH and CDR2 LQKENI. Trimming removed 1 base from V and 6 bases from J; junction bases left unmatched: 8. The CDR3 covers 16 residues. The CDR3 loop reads CASSPRKNDRGNEQFF. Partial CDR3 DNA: TGTGCCAGCTCACCACGGAAGAACGACAGGGGCAATGAG.

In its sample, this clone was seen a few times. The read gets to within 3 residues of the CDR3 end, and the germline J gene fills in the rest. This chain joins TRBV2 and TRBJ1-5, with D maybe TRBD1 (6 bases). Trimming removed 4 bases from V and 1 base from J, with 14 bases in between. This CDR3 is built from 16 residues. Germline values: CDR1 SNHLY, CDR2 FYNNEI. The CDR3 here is CASSGQAPTSNQPQHF. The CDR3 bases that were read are TGTGCCAGCAGTGGACAGGCCCCCACCAGCAATCAGCCC.

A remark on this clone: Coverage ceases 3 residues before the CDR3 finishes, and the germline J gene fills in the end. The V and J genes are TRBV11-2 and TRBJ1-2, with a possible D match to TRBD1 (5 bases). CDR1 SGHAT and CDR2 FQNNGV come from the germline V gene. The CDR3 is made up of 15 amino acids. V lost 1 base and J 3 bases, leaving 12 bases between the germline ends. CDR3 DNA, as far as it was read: TGTGCCAGCAGCTTAGTTCCTCGGGGGGACTATGGC. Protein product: CASSLVPRGDYG. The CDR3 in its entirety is CASSLVPRGDYGYTF.

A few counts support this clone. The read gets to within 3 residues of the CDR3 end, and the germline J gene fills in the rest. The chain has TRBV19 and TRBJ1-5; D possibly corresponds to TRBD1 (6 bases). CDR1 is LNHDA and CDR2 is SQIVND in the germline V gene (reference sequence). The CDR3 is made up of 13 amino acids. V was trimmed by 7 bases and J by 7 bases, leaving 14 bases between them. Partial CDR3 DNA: TGTGCCAGTACCCGACAGGTTAAGCAGCCC. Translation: CASTRQVKQP. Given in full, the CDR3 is CASTRQVKQPQHF.

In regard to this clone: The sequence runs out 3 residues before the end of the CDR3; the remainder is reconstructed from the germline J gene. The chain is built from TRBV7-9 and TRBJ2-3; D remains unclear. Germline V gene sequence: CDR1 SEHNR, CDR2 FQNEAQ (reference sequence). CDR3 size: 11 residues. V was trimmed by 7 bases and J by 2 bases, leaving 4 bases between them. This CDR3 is CASTVTDTQYF. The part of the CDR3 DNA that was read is TGTGCCAGCACCGTCACAGATACG.

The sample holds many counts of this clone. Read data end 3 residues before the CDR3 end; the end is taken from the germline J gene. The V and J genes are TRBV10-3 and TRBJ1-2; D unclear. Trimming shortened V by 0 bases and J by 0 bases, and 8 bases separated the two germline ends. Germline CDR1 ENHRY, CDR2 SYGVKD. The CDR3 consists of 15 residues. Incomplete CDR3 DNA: TGTGCCATCAGTGAGTCGAGCACTTCTAACTATGGC. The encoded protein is CAISESSTSNYG. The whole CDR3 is CAISESSTSNYGYTF.

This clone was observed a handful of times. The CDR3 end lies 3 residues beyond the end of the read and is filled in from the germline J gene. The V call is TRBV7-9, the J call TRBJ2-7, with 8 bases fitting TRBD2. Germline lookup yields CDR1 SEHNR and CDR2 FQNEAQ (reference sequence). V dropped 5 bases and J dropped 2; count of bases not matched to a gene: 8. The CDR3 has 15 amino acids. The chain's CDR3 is CASSHRLASTYEQYF. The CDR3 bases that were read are TGTGCCAGCAGCCACAGACTAGCGTCTACCTACGAG.

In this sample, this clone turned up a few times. CDR3 bases read: TGTGCCAGCAGTGCAGGGTCTGGGGCCAACGTC. It translates to CASSAGSGANV. The complete CDR3 sequence is CASSAGSGANVLTF. This chain joins TRBV2 and TRBJ2-6, with D possibly matching TRBD1 (5 bases). The observed sequence ends 3 residues before the CDR3 terminus, with the missing tail filled in from the germline J gene. V was shortened by 4 bases and J by 1 base, with 5 bases between the two germline ends. In germline, CDR1 is SNHLY, CDR2 FYNNEI. This CDR3 has 14 residues.

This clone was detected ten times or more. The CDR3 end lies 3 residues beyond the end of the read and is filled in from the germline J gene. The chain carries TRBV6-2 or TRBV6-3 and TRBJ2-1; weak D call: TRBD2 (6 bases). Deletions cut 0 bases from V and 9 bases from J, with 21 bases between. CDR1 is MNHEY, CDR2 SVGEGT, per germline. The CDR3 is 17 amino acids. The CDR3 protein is CASSYSPLAKFGGEQFF. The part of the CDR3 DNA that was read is TGTGCCAGCAGTTACTCGCCTCTAGCGAAGTTTGGGGGTGAG.

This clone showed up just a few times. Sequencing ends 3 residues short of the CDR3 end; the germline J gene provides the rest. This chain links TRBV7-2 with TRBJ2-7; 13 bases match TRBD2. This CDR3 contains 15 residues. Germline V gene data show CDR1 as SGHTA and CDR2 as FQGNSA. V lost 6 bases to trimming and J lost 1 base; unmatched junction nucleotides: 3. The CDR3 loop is CASRVGLAGSYEQYF. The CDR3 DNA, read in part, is TGTGCCAGCAGGGTGGGACTAGCGGGGTCCTACGAG.

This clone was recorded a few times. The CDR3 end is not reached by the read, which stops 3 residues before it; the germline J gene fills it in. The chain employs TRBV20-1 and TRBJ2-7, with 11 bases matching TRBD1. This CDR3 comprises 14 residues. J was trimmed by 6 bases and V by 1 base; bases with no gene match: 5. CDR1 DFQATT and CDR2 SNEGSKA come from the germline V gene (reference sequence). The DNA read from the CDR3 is TGCAGTGCTAGAGCCGGGACAGGGGGGACCGAG. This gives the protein CSARAGTGGTE. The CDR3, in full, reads CSARAGTGGTEQYF.

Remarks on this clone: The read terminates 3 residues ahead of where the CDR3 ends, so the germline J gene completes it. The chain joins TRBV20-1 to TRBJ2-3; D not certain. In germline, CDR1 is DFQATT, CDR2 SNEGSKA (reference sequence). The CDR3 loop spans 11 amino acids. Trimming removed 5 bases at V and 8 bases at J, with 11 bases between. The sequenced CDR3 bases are TGCAGTGCTTTCAAGTCGGGTACG. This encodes CSAFKSGT. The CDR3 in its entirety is CSAFKSGTQYF.